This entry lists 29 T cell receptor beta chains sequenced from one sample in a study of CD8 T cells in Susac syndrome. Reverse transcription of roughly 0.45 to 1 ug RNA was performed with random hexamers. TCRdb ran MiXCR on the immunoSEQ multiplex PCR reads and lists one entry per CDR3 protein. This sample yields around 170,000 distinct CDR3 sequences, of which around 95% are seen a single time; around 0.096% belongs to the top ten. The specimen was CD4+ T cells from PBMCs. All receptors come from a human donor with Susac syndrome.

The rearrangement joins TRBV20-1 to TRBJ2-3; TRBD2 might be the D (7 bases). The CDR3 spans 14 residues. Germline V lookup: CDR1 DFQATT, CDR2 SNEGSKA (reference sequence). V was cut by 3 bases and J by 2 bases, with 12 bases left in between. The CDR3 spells CSASGGGLTDTQYF. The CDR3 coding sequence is TGCAGTGCTAGTGGCGGGGGCCTCACAGATACGCAGTATTTT.

CDR3 nucleotides: TGTGCCAGCTCACCAAGCGGGGGGCTGGGGGAGCAGTACTTC. Its protein is CASSPSGGLGEQYF. This chain joins TRBV18 and TRBJ2-7; 9 bases match TRBD2. The CDR3 has 14 residues. The germline V gene has CDR1 KGHSH and CDR2 LQKENI. V shed 2 bases and J 7 bases; nucleotides not matched to a gene: 6.

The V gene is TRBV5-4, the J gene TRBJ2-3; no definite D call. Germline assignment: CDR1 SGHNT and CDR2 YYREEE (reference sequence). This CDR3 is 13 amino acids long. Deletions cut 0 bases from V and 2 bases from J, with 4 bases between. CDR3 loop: CASSLGTTDTQYF. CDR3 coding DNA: TGTGCCAGCAGCTTGGGGACCACAGATACGCAGTATTTT. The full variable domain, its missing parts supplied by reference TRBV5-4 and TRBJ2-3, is ETGVTQSPTHLIKTRGQQVTLRCSSQSGHNTVSWYQQALGQGPQFIFQYYREEENGRGNFPPRFSGLQFPNYSSELNVNALELDDSALYLCASSLGTTDTQYFGPGTRLTVL.

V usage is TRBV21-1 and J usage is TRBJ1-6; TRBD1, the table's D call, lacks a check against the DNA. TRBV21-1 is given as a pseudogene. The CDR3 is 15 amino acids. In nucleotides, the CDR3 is TGTGCCAGCAGCGGACCGGGACAGGGGTATTCACCCCTCCACTTT. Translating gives CASSGPGQGYSPLHF.

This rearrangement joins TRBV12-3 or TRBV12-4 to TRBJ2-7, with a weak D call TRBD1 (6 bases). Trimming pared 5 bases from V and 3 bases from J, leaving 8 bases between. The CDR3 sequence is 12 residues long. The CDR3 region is CASSKDSYEQYF. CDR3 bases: TGTGCCAGCAGTAAGGACAGCTACGAGCAGTACTTC.

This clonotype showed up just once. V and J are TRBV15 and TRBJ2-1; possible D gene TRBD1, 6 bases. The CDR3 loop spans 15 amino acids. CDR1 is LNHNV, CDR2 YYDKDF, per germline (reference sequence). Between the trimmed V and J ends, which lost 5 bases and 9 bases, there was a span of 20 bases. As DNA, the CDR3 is TGTGCCACCAGCCGATGGACAGCGCAGGCGGCTGAGCAGTTCTTC. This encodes CATSRWTAQAAEQFF. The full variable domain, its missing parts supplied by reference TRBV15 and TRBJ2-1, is DAMVIQNPRYQVTQFGKPVTLSCSQTLNHNVMYWYQQKSSQAPKLLFHYYDKDFNNEADTPDNFQSRRPNTSFCFLDIRSPGLGDTAMYLCATSRWTAQAAEQFFGPGTRLTVL.

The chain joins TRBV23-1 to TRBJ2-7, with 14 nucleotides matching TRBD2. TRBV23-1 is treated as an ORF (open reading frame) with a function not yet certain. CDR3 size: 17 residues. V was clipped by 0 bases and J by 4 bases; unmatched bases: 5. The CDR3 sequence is CASSQSKTSGGAYEQYF. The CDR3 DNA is TGCGCCAGCAGTCAATCCAAGACTAGCGGGGGGGCTTACGAGCAGTACTTC.

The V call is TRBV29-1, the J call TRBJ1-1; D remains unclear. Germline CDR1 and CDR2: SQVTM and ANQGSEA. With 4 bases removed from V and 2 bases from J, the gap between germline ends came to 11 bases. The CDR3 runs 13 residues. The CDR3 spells CSVGVGLNTEAFF. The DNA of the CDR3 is TGCAGCGTTGGCGTGGGCCTAAACACTGAAGCTTTCTTT.

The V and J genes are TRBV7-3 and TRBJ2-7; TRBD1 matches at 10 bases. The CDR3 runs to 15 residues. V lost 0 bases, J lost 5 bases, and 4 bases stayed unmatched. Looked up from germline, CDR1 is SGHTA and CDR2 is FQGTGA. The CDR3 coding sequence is TGTGCCAGCAGCTTAACGCCGGGACAGGGGCACGAGCAGTACTTC. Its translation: CASSLTPGQGHEQYF.

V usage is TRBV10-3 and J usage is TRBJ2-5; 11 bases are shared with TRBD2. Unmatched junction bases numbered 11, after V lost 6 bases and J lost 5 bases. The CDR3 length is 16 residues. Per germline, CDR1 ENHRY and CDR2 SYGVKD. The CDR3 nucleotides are TGTGCCATCAGCCCCGGGACTAGCGGTGGATGGGAGACCCAGTACTTC. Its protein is CAISPGTSGGWETQYF.

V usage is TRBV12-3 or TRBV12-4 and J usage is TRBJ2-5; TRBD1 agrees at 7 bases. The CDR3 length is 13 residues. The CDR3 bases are TGTGTAACACGAGCGACAGGGAGAGAGACCCAGTACTTC. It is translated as CVTRATGRETQYF.

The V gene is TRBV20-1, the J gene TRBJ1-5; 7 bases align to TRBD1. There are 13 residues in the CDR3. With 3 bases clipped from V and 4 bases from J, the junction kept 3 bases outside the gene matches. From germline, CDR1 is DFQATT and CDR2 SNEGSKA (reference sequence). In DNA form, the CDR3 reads TGCAGTGCTAGGGGACAGTTGAATCAGCCCCAGCATTTT. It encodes CSARGQLNQPQHF.

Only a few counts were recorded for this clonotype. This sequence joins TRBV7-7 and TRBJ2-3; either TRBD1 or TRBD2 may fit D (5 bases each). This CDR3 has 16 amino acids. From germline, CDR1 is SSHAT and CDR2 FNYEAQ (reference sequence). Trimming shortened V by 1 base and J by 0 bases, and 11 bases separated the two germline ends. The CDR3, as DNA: TGTGCCAGCAGCTTAGGGGGGACCACTAGCACAGATACGCAGTATTTT. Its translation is CASSLGGTTSTDTQYF.

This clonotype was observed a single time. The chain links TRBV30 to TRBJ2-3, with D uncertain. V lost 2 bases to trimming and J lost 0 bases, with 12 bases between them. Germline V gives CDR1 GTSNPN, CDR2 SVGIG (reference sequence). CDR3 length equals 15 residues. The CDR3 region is CAWSTLQSSTDTQYF. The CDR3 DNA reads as TGTGCCTGGAGTACTCTACAGTCCAGCACAGATACGCAGTATTTT.

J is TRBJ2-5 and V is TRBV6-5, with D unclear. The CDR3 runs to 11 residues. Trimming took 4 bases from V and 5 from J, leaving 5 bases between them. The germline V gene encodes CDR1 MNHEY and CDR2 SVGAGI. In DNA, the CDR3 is TGTGCCAGCAGTTCCCCTGAGACCCAGTACTTC. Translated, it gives CASSSPETQYF.

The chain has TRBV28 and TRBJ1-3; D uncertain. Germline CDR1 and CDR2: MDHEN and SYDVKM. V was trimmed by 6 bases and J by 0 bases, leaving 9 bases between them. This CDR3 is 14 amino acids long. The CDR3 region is CASSKGSSGNTIYF. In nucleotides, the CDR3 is TGTGCCAGCAGCAAGGGTAGCTCTGGAAACACCATATATTTT. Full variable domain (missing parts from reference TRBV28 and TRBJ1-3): DVKVTQSSRYLVKRTGEKVFLECVQDMDHENMFWYRQDPGLGLRLIYFSYDVKMKEKGDIPEGYSVSREKKERFSLILESASTNQTSMYLCASSKGSSGNTIYFGEGSWLTVV.

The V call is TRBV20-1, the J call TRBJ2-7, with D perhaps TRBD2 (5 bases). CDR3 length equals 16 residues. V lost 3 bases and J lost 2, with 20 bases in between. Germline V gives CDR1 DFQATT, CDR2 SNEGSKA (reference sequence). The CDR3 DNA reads TGCAGTGCTAGCCCCCCTGGCGCGGGCCTCACCTACGAGCAGTACTTC. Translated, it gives CSASPPGAGLTYEQYF.

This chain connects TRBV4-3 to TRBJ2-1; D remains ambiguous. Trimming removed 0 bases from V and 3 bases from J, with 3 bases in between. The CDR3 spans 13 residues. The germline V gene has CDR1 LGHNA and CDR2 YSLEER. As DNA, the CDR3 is TGCGCCAGCAGCCAAGATCACTACAATGAGCAGTTCTTC. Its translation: CASSQDHYNEQFF.

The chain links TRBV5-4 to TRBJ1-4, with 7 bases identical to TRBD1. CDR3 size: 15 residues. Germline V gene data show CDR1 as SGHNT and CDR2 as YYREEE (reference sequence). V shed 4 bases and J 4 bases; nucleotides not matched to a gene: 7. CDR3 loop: CASSKGTALNEKLFF. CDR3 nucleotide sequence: TGTGCCAGCAGCAAGGGGACAGCACTTAATGAAAAACTGTTTTTT.

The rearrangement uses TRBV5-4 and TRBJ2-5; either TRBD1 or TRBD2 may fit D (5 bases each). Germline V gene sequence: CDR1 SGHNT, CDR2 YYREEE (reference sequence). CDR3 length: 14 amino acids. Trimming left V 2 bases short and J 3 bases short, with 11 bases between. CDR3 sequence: CASSFPGREETQYF. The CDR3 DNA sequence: TGTGCCAGCAGCTTCCCGGGACGCGAAGAGACCCAGTACTTC.

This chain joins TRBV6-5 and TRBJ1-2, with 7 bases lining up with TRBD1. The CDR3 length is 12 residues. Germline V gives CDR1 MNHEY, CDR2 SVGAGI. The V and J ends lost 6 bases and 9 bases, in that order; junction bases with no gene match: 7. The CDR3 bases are TGTGCCAGCAGGATCCCGGGACAGCGCTACACCTTC. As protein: CASRIPGQRYTF.

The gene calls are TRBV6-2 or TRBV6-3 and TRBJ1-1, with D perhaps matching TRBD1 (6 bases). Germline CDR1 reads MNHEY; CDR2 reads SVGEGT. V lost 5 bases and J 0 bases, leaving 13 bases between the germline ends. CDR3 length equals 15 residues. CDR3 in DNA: TGTGCCAGCAGTACCCGGACAGCCATGAACACTGAAGCTTTCTTT. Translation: CASSTRTAMNTEAFF.

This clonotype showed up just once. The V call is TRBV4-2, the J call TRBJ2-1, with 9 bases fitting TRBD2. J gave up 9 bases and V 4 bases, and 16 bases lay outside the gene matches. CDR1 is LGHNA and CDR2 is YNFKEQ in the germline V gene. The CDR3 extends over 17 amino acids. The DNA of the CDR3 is TGTGCCAGCAGCCTTCTTGCTAGGCGGGGGGGGAGAGGTGAGCAGTTCTTC. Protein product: CASSLLARRGGRGEQFF.

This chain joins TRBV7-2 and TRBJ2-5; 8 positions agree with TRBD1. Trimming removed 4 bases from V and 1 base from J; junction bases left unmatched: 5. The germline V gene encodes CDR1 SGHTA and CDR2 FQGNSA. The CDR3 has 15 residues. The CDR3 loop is CASSYRDRIQETQYF. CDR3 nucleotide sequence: TGTGCCAGCAGCTACCGGGACAGGATCCAAGAGACCCAGTACTTC. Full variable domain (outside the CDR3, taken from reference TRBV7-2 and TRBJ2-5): GAGVSQSPSNKVTEKGKDVELRCDPISGHTALYWYRQSLGQGLEFLIYFQGNSAPDKSGLPSDRFSAERTGGSVSTLTIQRTQQEDSAVYLCASSYRDRIQETQYFGPGTRLLVL.

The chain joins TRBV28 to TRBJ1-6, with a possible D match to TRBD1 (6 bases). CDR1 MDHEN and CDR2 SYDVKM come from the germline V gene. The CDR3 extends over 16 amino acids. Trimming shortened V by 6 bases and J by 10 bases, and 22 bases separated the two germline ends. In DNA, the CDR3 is TGTGCCAGCAGGACTTCATCCCGGGACATGTTCTCACCCCTCCACTTT. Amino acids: CASRTSSRDMFSPLHF.

CDR3 residues: CSARPLVGGYNEQFF. The CDR3 DNA follows: TGCAGTGCTAGGCCTCTGGTGGGGGGGTACAATGAGCAGTTCTTC. The rearrangement links TRBV20-1 to TRBJ2-1; 7 nucleotides align to TRBD2. After removal of 3 bases from V and 4 bases from J, the junction contained 9 bases not matched to a gene. This CDR3 is 15 amino acids long. CDR1 is DFQATT and CDR2 is SNEGSKA in the germline V gene (reference sequence).

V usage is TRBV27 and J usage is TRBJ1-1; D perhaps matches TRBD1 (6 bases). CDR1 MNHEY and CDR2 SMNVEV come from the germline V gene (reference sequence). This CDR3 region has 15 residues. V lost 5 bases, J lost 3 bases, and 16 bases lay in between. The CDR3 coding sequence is TGTGCCAGCAGTCTCAGGGGCACCTTGGACACTGAAGCTTTCTTT. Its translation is CASSLRGTLDTEAFF.

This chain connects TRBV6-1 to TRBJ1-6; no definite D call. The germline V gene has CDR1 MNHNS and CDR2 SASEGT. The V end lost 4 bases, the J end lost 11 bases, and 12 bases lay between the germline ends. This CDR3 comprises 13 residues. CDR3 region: CASSGSGLPPLHF. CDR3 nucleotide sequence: TGTGCCAGCAGTGGCTCAGGACTCCCACCCCTCCACTTT.

In DNA, the CDR3 is TGTGCCAGCAGTTTGTCATCGGGCCTACCCTACGAGCAGTACTTC. Protein: CASSLSSGLPYEQYF. V usage is TRBV6-2 or TRBV6-3 and J usage is TRBJ2-7; D not resolved. CDR1 and CDR2 from the germline V gene are MNHEY and SVGEGT. CDR3 length: 15 residues. V was clipped by 4 bases and J by 2 bases, with 15 bases between them.